In this sample, the clone carrying this T cell receptor (beta chain) turned up once. As yet, its antigen is unknown. This specimen comes from a study of cytomegalovirus exposure and HLA in healthy donors. The PCR contained 60 Vbeta and 13 Jbeta primers. Measured with immunoSEQ multiplex PCR; TCRdb has only the in-frame clones, and not every one. The sample shows roughly 98,000 clones, about 78% of them seen only once. Germline CDR1 is MDHEN and CDR2 is SYDVKM. The CDR3 loop spans 15 amino acids. Trimming removed 2 bases from V and 8 bases from J; junction bases left unmatched: 7. Regarding the study as a whole: Associated with cytomegalovirus, according to the listing, were 150 to 200 TCR beta chains. The authors considered a cluster of highly shared sequence variants likely to be a sequencing artifact. V- and J-gene trimming in TCR beta was tied to a missense DCLRE1C variant by an analysis performed later.

This chain uses TRBV28 with TRBJ1-4, with 8 bases identical to TRBD1. This sequence was found in a man aged 40-49 years in good health and CMV-seronegative. What was sequenced was PBMCs. The CDR3 spells CASSLGGQGPEKLFF. In DNA form, the CDR3 reads TGTGCCAGCAGTTTAGGCGGACAGGGCCCGGAAAAACTGTTTTTT.